This is a list of T cell receptor beta chains from one sample in a study of identifying expanded T cells in peripheral blood. Using immunoSEQ multiplex PCR, the repertoire was profiled, and TCRdb retains in-frame clones only, with some absent. The sample includes 100,000 or so clones, 87% of them seen just once. Sequenced input: blood. The source of these receptors is a person aged 18 to 75 in good health. CDR3s include the opening cysteine and the closing phenylalanine or tryptophan. The D gene is left open where the match is weak. Clone size is given for some rows only: seen once, a few or many times, or a class if the clone is expanded.

J gene: TRBJ2-1; V gene: TRBV5-6; D gene: NA; clone size: NA; CDR3 protein: CASSSPYDTGDIDNEQFF; CDR3 DNA: TGTGCCAGCAGCTCTCCGTACGACACAGGAGACATCGACAATGAGCAGTTCTTC
J gene: TRBJ2-2; V gene: TRBV4-1; D gene: NA; clone size: few; CDR3 protein: CASSRQSNTGELFF; CDR3 DNA: TGCGCCAGCAGCCGACAGTCGAACACCGGGGAGCTGTTTTTT
J gene: TRBJ2-4; V gene: TRBV2; D gene: NA; clone size: NA; CDR3 protein: CASSESVAAYF; CDR3 DNA: TGTGCCAGCAGTGAATCGGTAGCGGCGTACTTC
J gene: TRBJ1-5; V gene: TRBV19; D gene: NA; clone size: NA; CDR3 protein: CASSIGDYSNQPQHF; CDR3 DNA: TGTGCCAGTAGTATCGGGGATTATAGCAATCAGCCCCAGCATTTT
J gene: TRBJ2-3; V gene: TRBV6-6; D gene: NA; clone size: NA; CDR3 protein: CASSSHMSTTDTQYF; CDR3 DNA: TGTGCCAGCAGTTCCCACATGAGCACCACAGATACGCAGTATTTT
J gene: TRBJ2-3; V gene: TRBV6-5; D gene: NA; clone size: NA; CDR3 protein: CASLPGLLSTDTQYF; CDR3 DNA: TGTGCCAGTTTACCGGGACTCCTGAGCACAGATACGCAGTATTTT
J gene: TRBJ2-3; V gene: TRBV5-1; D gene: NA; clone size: once; CDR3 protein: CASKPQWGRSTDTQYF; CDR3 DNA: TGCGCCAGCAAACCCCAGTGGGGAAGGAGCACAGATACGCAGTATTTT
J gene: TRBJ2-4; V gene: TRBV7-9; D gene: NA; clone size: NA; CDR3 protein: CASSLEAAGLAKNIQYF; CDR3 DNA: TGTGCCAGCAGCTTAGAAGCGGCAGGACTAGCCAAAAACATTCAGTACTTC
J gene: TRBJ1-6; V gene: TRBV7-9; D gene: TRBD1; clone size: NA; CDR3 protein: CASSYLPTGGNSPLHF; CDR3 DNA: TGTGCCAGCAGCTACCTCCCGACAGGGGGAAATTCACCCCTCCACTTT
J gene: TRBJ2-5; V gene: TRBV5-6; D gene: NA; clone size: NA; CDR3 protein: CASSLDGYQETQYF; CDR3 DNA: TGTGCCAGCAGCCTGGACGGATACCAAGAGACCCAGTACTTC
J gene: TRBJ2-1; V gene: TRBV27; D gene: TRBD1; clone size: NA; CDR3 protein: CASSFGRGLANEQFF; CDR3 DNA: TGTGCCAGCAGTTTCGGCAGGGGGTTGGCCAATGAGCAGTTCTTC
J gene: TRBJ1-6; V gene: TRBV11-3; D gene: NA; clone size: NA; CDR3 protein: CASSLNQNSPLHF; CDR3 DNA: TGTGCCAGCAGCTTAAACCAGAATTCACCCCTCCACTTT
J gene: TRBJ1-6; V gene: TRBV11-2; D gene: NA; clone size: NA; CDR3 protein: CASSSTDNNSPLHF; CDR3 DNA: TGTGCCAGCAGCTCGACAGATAATAATTCACCCCTCCACTTT
J gene: TRBJ2-2; V gene: TRBV19; D gene: TRBD1; clone size: NA; CDR3 protein: CASSPRDRVNTGELFF; CDR3 DNA: TGTGCCAGTAGTCCCAGAGACAGGGTGAACACCGGGGAGCTGTTTTTT
J gene: TRBJ1-6; V gene: TRBV15; D gene: NA; clone size: NA; CDR3 protein: CATSIVRGSYNSPLHF; CDR3 DNA: TGTGCCACCAGCATAGTCCGGGGGTCCTATAATTCACCCCTCCACTTT
J gene: TRBJ1-3; V gene: TRBV28; D gene: NA; clone size: NA; CDR3 protein: CASTSSRGNTIYF; CDR3 DNA: TGTGCCAGCACCTCGTCCAGGGGAAACACCATATATTTT
J gene: TRBJ2-1; V gene: TRBV18; D gene: NA; clone size: NA; CDR3 protein: CASSPPGPEQFF; CDR3 DNA: TGTGCCAGCTCCCCACCAGGGCCTGAGCAGTTCTTC
J gene: TRBJ1-1; V gene: TRBV5-5; D gene: NA; clone size: NA; CDR3 protein: CASSFTVNTEAFF; CDR3 DNA: TGTGCCAGCAGCTTTACGGTGAACACTGAAGCTTTCTTT
J gene: TRBJ2-5; V gene: TRBV14; D gene: NA; clone size: NA; CDR3 protein: CASSQDRRDQETQYF; CDR3 DNA: TGTGCCAGCAGCCAAGATAGACGGGACCAAGAGACCCAGTACTTC
J gene: TRBJ1-1; V gene: TRBV19; D gene: NA; clone size: NA; CDR3 protein: CASSISGLGTEAFF; CDR3 DNA: TGTGCCAGTAGTATCTCAGGGCTTGGGACTGAAGCTTTCTTT
J gene: TRBJ2-4; V gene: TRBV13; D gene: NA; clone size: NA; CDR3 protein: CASSLQTPSAKNIQYF; CDR3 DNA: TGTGCCAGCAGCTTACAAACACCCAGTGCCAAAAACATTCAGTACTTC
J gene: TRBJ2-5; V gene: TRBV2; D gene: TRBD1; clone size: NA; CDR3 protein: CASSGRGQGADPQYF; CDR3 DNA: TGTGCCAGCAGTGGTCGGGGACAGGGGGCAGACCCCCAGTACTTC
J gene: TRBJ2-3; V gene: TRBV29-1; D gene: NA; clone size: NA; CDR3 protein: CSATGLITDTQYF; CDR3 DNA: TGCAGCGCCACCGGACTGATCACAGATACGCAGTATTTT
J gene: TRBJ2-2; V gene: TRBV11-2; D gene: NA; clone size: NA; CDR3 protein: CAIPQSAGELFF; CDR3 DNA: TGTGCCATCCCACAGTCGGCCGGGGAGCTGTTTTTT
J gene: TRBJ2-7; V gene: TRBV10-1; D gene: NA; clone size: NA; CDR3 protein: CASSEGPGAWRSYEQYF; CDR3 DNA: TGCGCCAGCAGTGAGGGGCCCGGGGCCTGGCGGTCCTACGAGCAGTACTTC
J gene: TRBJ2-1; V gene: TRBV9; D gene: TRBD2; clone size: NA; CDR3 protein: CASSASGTSGGISYNEQFF; CDR3 DNA: TGTGCCAGCAGCGCTTCCGGGACTAGCGGGGGGATCTCCTACAATGAGCAGTTCTTC
J gene: TRBJ2-7; V gene: TRBV7-2; D gene: NA; clone size: NA; CDR3 protein: CASSFPGPYEQYF; CDR3 DNA: TGTGCCAGCAGCTTCCCCGGTCCCTACGAGCAGTACTTC
J gene: TRBJ1-6; V gene: TRBV19; D gene: NA; clone size: NA; CDR3 protein: CASSSSYNSPLHF; CDR3 DNA: TGTGCCAGTAGTAGCTCCTATAATTCACCCCTCCACTTT
J gene: TRBJ1-6; V gene: TRBV10-2; D gene: NA; clone size: NA; CDR3 protein: CASTMDPRRTGYNSPLHF; CDR3 DNA: TGCGCCAGCACAATGGATCCGCGTCGGACGGGTTATAATTCACCCCTCCACTTT
J gene: TRBJ1-1; V gene: TRBV12-5; D gene: NA; clone size: NA; CDR3 protein: CASGLSPGGIDTEAFF; CDR3 DNA: TGTGCTAGTGGTTTGAGCCCGGGGGGTATCGACACTGAAGCTTTCTTT
J gene: TRBJ2-7; V gene: TRBV19; D gene: NA; clone size: NA; CDR3 protein: CASSTFHSYEQYF; CDR3 DNA: TGTGCCAGTAGTACCTTTCATTCCTACGAGCAGTACTTC
J gene: TRBJ1-1; V gene: TRBV6-5; D gene: TRBD1; clone size: medium-sized; CDR3 protein: CASSNFRGGAFF; CDR3 DNA: TGTGCCAGCAGTAATTTCAGGGGGGGAGCTTTCTTT
J gene: TRBJ1-1; V gene: TRBV6-5; D gene: TRBD1; clone size: NA; CDR3 protein: CASIDRVYTEAFF; CDR3 DNA: TGTGCCAGCATAGACAGGGTTTACACTGAAGCTTTCTTT
J gene: TRBJ2-3; V gene: TRBV5-1; D gene: TRBD2; clone size: NA; CDR3 protein: CASSRLAERTDTQYF; CDR3 DNA: TGCGCCAGCAGCAGACTAGCGGAGCGCACAGATACGCAGTATTTT
J gene: TRBJ2-5; V gene: TRBV11-3; D gene: NA; clone size: NA; CDR3 protein: CASSLGGSGWGETQYF; CDR3 DNA: TGTGCCAGCAGCTTAGGAGGGTCAGGGTGGGGCGAGACCCAGTACTTC
J gene: TRBJ2-3; V gene: TRBV29-1; D gene: TRBD2; clone size: NA; CDR3 protein: CSVVLAGGSPSTDTQYF; CDR3 DNA: TGCAGCGTTGTTCTGGCGGGGGGCTCACCTAGCACAGATACGCAGTATTTT
J gene: TRBJ2-7; V gene: TRBV5-4; D gene: TRBD2; clone size: NA; CDR3 protein: CASSPRLADAYEQYF; CDR3 DNA: TGTGCCAGCAGCCCCAGACTAGCGGATGCCTACGAGCAGTACTTC
J gene: TRBJ2-7; V gene: TRBV6-6; D gene: TRBD1; clone size: NA; CDR3 protein: CASSYSRTGRSYEQYF; CDR3 DNA: TGTGCCAGCAGTTACTCCCGGACAGGGAGGTCCTACGAGCAGTACTTC
J gene: TRBJ2-3; V gene: TRBV2; D gene: TRBD1; clone size: NA; CDR3 protein: CASSGSTGSTDTQYF; CDR3 DNA: TGTGCCAGCAGTGGTTCGACAGGGAGCACAGATACGCAGTATTTT
J gene: TRBJ2-3; V gene: TRBV9; D gene: NA; clone size: NA; CDR3 protein: CASSAFGAITPYTDTQYF; CDR3 DNA: TGTGCCAGCAGCGCCTTCGGGGCTATTACTCCCTACACAGATACGCAGTATTTT
J gene: TRBJ2-5; V gene: TRBV4-1; D gene: TRBD2; clone size: NA; CDR3 protein: CASSQEGRGLGSTQYF; CDR3 DNA: TGCGCCAGCAGCCAAGAGGGGAGGGGACTAGGGTCGACCCAGTACTTC
J gene: TRBJ2-7; V gene: TRBV27; D gene: NA; clone size: NA; CDR3 protein: CASSPLGGPFKHEQYF; CDR3 DNA: TGTGCCAGCAGTCCCCTGGGGGGACCCTTTAAACACGAGCAGTACTTC
J gene: TRBJ2-3; V gene: TRBV18; D gene: NA; clone size: NA; CDR3 protein: CASSPGPSASTDTQYF; CDR3 DNA: TGTGCCAGCTCACCAGGGCCCAGTGCTAGCACAGATACGCAGTATTTT
J gene: TRBJ1-5; V gene: TRBV19; D gene: TRBD1; clone size: NA; CDR3 protein: CASSIKGAQGLPQHF; CDR3 DNA: TGTGCCAGTAGTATAAAGGGGGCGCAAGGGCTGCCCCAGCATTTT
J gene: TRBJ1-2; V gene: TRBV6-5; D gene: TRBD1; clone size: NA; CDR3 protein: CASSNQGASYGYTF; CDR3 DNA: TGTGCCAGCAGCAACCAGGGGGCCAGCTATGGCTACACCTTC
J gene: TRBJ2-1; V gene: TRBV7-8; D gene: NA; clone size: NA; CDR3 protein: CASSPDLDRYNEQFF; CDR3 DNA: TGTGCCAGCAGCCCCGACTTGGACAGATACAATGAGCAGTTCTTC
J gene: TRBJ2-7; V gene: TRBV6-5; D gene: TRBD1; clone size: NA; CDR3 protein: CASSYSRNTGGYEQYF; CDR3 DNA: TGTGCCAGCAGTTACTCGCGTAACACAGGGGGCTACGAGCAGTACTTC